The sequence of this T cell receptor (beta chain) was determined in a study of beta chain features in type 1 diabetes. Study-level findings and limits: All four CD4+ subsets of Type 1 diabetes patients contained TCRB CDR3s that were moderately but significantly shorter.

The CDR3 contains 15 residues. The germline V gene has CDR1 SGHRS and CDR2 YFSETQ. With 0 bases clipped from V and 4 bases from J, the junction kept 4 bases outside the gene matches. In the case of this clone: Its specificity is not known.

The isolated RNA, all of it, was reverse transcribed, so expressed TCRB transcripts were what got sequenced. Here immunoSEQ multiplex PCR was the method, and the copy in TCRdb shows in-frame clones only, minus some. This table holds 280,000 or so clones, 15% found once. This receptor was identified in a man aged 18 to 35 with type 1 diabetes. Material: naive CD4+ T cells from blood. This chain joins TRBV5-1 and TRBJ2-1; TRBD2 matches at 7 bases. The CDR3 DNA reads TGCGCCAGCAGCTTGGGCGGGAGTTATTACAATGAGCAGTTCTTC. It translates to CASSLGGSYYNEQFF.